The clone carrying this T cell receptor (beta chain) was seen only a few times. Two oligonucleotides, mixed equimolar, formed the beta constant-region primer covering TRBC1 and TRBC2. TCRdb re-called the UMI-ligation and nested PCR reads with MiXCR, one entry per CDR3 protein. Of around 160,000 distinct CDR3 sequences listed, over 15% are singletons. The sample belongs to a study of naive and memory T cell subsets. Trimming left V 1 base short and J 0 bases short, with 1 base between. CDR3 size: 12 residues. The germline V gene encodes CDR1 SQVTM and CDR2 ANQGSEA. Four subsets defined by CD45RA and CD27 were sorted after CD3, CD4, CD8 and live/dead staining.

Sequencing was done on a sample of naive CD4+ T cells from blood. The clonotype comes from a human donor in good health. The gene calls are TRBV29-1 and TRBJ2-1, with D unclear. This CDR3 reads CSVEGSYNEQFF. Written as DNA, the CDR3 is TGCAGCGTTGAAGGCTCCTACAATGAGCAGTTCTTC.